The 24 T cell receptor beta chains below all came from one sample that was sequenced in a study of PD-1 blockade in classical Hodgkin lymphoma (dated by TCRdb to 2019 to 2021). The library relied on the immunoSEQ multiplex PCR assay. TCRdb obtained this table from immuneACCESS and retained in-frame rearrangements with V and J assigned. These tables miss some clones; where compared with another copy, unresolved V genes account for less than half of the shortfall, and the remainder is unexplained. The sample table lists tens of thousands of clones, around 68% of them with a count of one. 3.9% of the sample goes to the ten largest clones. According to the study, the label for this sample's time point signals: cycle 4 day 1 (C4D1), after more than 5 weeks of nivolumab. All trial patients had relapsed after autologous stem cell transplantation, with cohorts A, B and C differing in prior brentuximab vedotin exposure.

The specimen was peripheral blood mononuclear cells (PBMCs), collected before the fourth cycle of nivolumab. The receptor source for this set is a human donor with classical Hodgkin lymphoma.

The rearrangement links TRBV6-4 to TRBJ2-4; 9 nucleotides agree with TRBD1. The germline gives CDR1 MRHNA, CDR2 SNTAGT. The ends lost 5 bases at V and 7 bases at J; junction bases unmatched: 3. This CDR3 is built from 13 residues. This chain's CDR3 is CASSYDRGNIQYF. DNA for the CDR3: TGTGCCAGCAGTTACGACAGGGGGAACATTCAGTACTTC.

The V gene is TRBV4-3, the J gene TRBJ2-1, with TRBD1 matching over 7 bases. The germline V gene has CDR1 LGHNA and CDR2 YSLEER. CDR3 length: 15 residues. V was clipped by 0 bases and J by 3 bases; unmatched bases: 2. CDR3: CASSQDGDSYNEQFF. CDR3 nucleotides: TGCGCCAGCAGCCAAGATGGGGACAGCTACAATGAGCAGTTCTTC.

The V and J genes are TRBV7-6 and TRBJ2-5, with D maybe TRBD1 (6 bases). The tail of the sequence fits TRBJ2-7 better, so the J call may be wrong. Per germline, CDR1 SGHVS and CDR2 FNYEAQ. CDR3 size: 15 residues. The DNA of the CDR3 is TGTGCCAGCAGCTTAGGGCAGGGGATGATTGACGAGCAGTACTTC. This codes for CASSLGQGMIDEQYF.

The chain has TRBV10-3 and TRBJ2-3; TRBD1 matches at 8 bases. Germline V gene sequence: CDR1 ENHRY, CDR2 SYGVKD. V lost 10 bases to trimming and J lost 5 bases; unmatched junction nucleotides: 8. The CDR3 consists of 13 residues. The chain's CDR3 is CATTGQGRDTQYF. The CDR3 DNA reads TGTGCCACCACAGGACAGGGACGAGATACGCAGTATTTT.

V and J are TRBV6-6 and TRBJ2-7, with 7 bases aligning to TRBD1. Germline CDR1 reads MNHNY; CDR2 reads SVGAGI (reference sequence). The CDR3 has 16 amino acids. V lost 7 bases and J lost 0; bases outside the gene matches: 12. In nucleotides, the CDR3 is TGTGCCAGCACCAATCTAGGGGGCCCTAGCTCCTACGAGCAGTACTTC. It translates to CASTNLGGPSSYEQYF.

This clone was seen a single time. This chain joins TRBV27 and TRBJ2-7; TRBD2 agrees at 11 bases. Per germline, CDR1 MNHEY and CDR2 SMNVEV (reference sequence). V lost 1 base to trimming and J lost 4 bases; unmatched junction nucleotides: 6. The CDR3 is 16 residues long. CDR3 sequence reads: CASSLLAGGARYEQYF. As DNA, the CDR3 is TGTGCCAGCAGTTTATTAGCGGGAGGGGCAAGATACGAGCAGTACTTC.

The rearrangement joins TRBV7-6 to TRBJ1-2; 9 nucleotides match TRBD1. The CDR3 has 15 amino acids. V shed 4 bases, J shed 0 bases, and the junction held 3 bases outside the gene matches. From germline, CDR1 is SGHVS and CDR2 FNYEAQ. The CDR3: CASSWGTGTNYGYTF. The CDR3 DNA reads TGTGCCAGCAGCTGGGGGACAGGGACTAACTATGGCTACACCTTC. Filled out from reference TRBV7-6 and TRBJ1-2, the complete variable domain reads GAGVSQSPRYKVTKRGQDVALRCDPISGHVSLYWYRQALGQGPEFLTYFNYEAQQDKSGLPNDRFSAERPEGSISTLTIQRTEQRDSAMYRCASSWGTGTNYGYTFGSGTRLTVV.

The chain couples TRBV7-8 to TRBJ2-7; the match to TRBD2 covers 12 bases. The trim removed 3 bases at V and 4 bases at J, leaving 1 base unmatched. Germline V gives CDR1 SGHVS, CDR2 FQNEAQ. The length of the CDR3 is 14 residues. The CDR3 is CASSLTSGSYEQYF. Written as DNA, the CDR3 is TGTGCCAGCAGCTTGACTAGCGGGAGTTACGAGCAGTACTTC. Full variable domain (outside the CDR3, taken from reference TRBV7-8 and TRBJ2-7): GAGVSQSPRYKVAKRGQDVALRCDPISGHVSLFWYQQALGQGPEFLTYFQNEAQLDKSGLPSDRFFAERPEGSVSTLKIQRTQQEDSAVYLCASSLTSGSYEQYFGPGTRLTVT.

There are a few counts of this clone. V is TRBV30 and J is TRBJ1-3; D is ambiguous. The V end was cut by 7 bases, the J end by 0 bases, with 10 bases between. Germline CDR1 GTSNPN, CDR2 SVGIG (reference sequence). This CDR3 has 13 residues. Here the CDR3 DNA reads TGTGCCTCCCGGGGTAGCTCTGGAAACACCATATATTTT. Translated: CASRGSSGNTIYF.

V usage is TRBV19 and J usage is TRBJ2-7; TRBD2 matches 11 bases. Losses at the gene ends were 3 bases for V and 0 bases for J; bases not matched to a gene: 10. Germline V gives CDR1 LNHDA, CDR2 SQIVND (reference sequence). There are 18 residues in the CDR3. This CDR3 is CASSIRPSGRHGSYEQYF. DNA for the CDR3: TGTGCCAGTAGTATTCGGCCTAGCGGGAGGCATGGCTCCTACGAGCAGTACTTC.

The rearrangement links TRBV5-4 to TRBJ2-7; D is ambiguous. The CDR3 covers 13 residues. The V gene's germline CDR1 is SGHNT and CDR2 YYREEE (reference sequence). Trimming cost V 2 bases and J 7 bases, with 13 bases left between them. The DNA for the CDR3 is TGTGCCAGCAGCTTAGGGTACCTAGGGGAGCAGTACTTC. Its protein product is CASSLGYLGEQYF.

This clone has just one count. V is TRBV27 and J is TRBJ1-1; perhaps TRBD1 as D (6 bases). This CDR3 contains 14 residues. With 6 bases removed from V and 4 bases from J, the gap between germline ends came to 15 bases. Germline assignment: CDR1 MNHEY and CDR2 SMNVEV (reference sequence). Here the CDR3 reads CASRINRVPTEAFF. CDR3 bases: TGTGCCAGCAGGATAAACAGGGTTCCCACTGAAGCTTTCTTT.

V usage is TRBV4-1 and J usage is TRBJ2-1; 13 bases line up with TRBD2. There are 17 residues in the CDR3. The germline gives CDR1 MGHRA, CDR2 YSYEKL. V was pared by 0 bases and J by 3 bases, with 2 bases of the junction left unmatched. CDR3 in DNA: TGCGCCAGCAGCCAAGACAGGACTAGCGGGAGCTACAATGAGCAGTTCTTC. As protein: CASSQDRTSGSYNEQFF.

V usage is TRBV30 and J usage is TRBJ1-2; TRBD1 agrees at 7 bases. Trimming at V came to 7 bases and at J to 8 bases, leaving 13 bases not matched to a gene. From germline, CDR1 is GTSNPN and CDR2 SVGIG (reference sequence). The CDR3 totals 13 residues. The CDR3 DNA reads TGTGCCTCAAGAAAGACAGGGAGTTGGGGCTACACCTTC. Translating gives CASRKTGSWGYTF.

The chain joins TRBV5-6 to TRBJ2-3, with D tentatively TRBD1 (5 bases). Trimming removed 0 bases at V and 6 bases at J, with 8 bases between. From germline, CDR1 is SGHDT and CDR2 YYEEEE. This CDR3 spans 13 amino acids. CDR3 sequence: CASSLAGPDTQYF. In nucleotides, the CDR3 is TGTGCCAGCAGCTTGGCAGGGCCCGATACGCAGTATTTT.

In this sample, this clone turned up a few times. The chain links TRBV6-5 to TRBJ1-3, with D possibly being TRBD1 (6 bases). Trimming left V 2 bases short and J 1 base short, with 9 bases between. Looked up from germline, CDR1 is MNHEY and CDR2 is SVGAGI. The CDR3 has 15 amino acids. CDR3 nucleotide sequence: TGTGCCAGCAGTTACCTCAGGGGTTCTGGAAACACCATATATTTT. It encodes CASSYLRGSGNTIYF.

The V call is TRBV6-6, the J call TRBJ1-1; 8 bases align to TRBD1. Germline V lookup: CDR1 MNHNY, CDR2 SVGAGI (reference sequence). The J segment lost 1 base and the V segment lost 8 bases, leaving 0 bases of the junction unmatched. The CDR3 sequence is 12 residues long. CDR3 residues: CASGTGNTEAFF. In DNA form, the CDR3 reads TGTGCCAGCGGGACAGGGAACACTGAAGCTTTCTTT.

V usage is TRBV25-1 and J usage is TRBJ2-2; D tentatively fits TRBD1 or TRBD2 (5 bases each). CDR1 is MGHDK, CDR2 SYGVNS, per germline. The CDR3 sequence is 15 residues long. Trimming shortened V by 4 bases and J by 4 bases, and 13 bases separated the two germline ends. The CDR3 DNA reads TGTGCCAGCAGTGGGTGGGGCGCGGGCACCGGGGAGCTGTTTTTT. Translated, it gives CASSGWGAGTGELFF.

The rearrangement joins TRBV28 to TRBJ1-5, with a weak D call TRBD1 (5 bases). CDR3 length: 13 residues. CDR1 is MDHEN and CDR2 is SYDVKM in the germline V gene. V was pared by 1 base and J by 4 bases, with 5 bases between. CDR3: CASSLYRNQPQHF. The DNA of the CDR3 is TGTGCCAGCAGTTTATACAGGAATCAGCCCCAGCATTTT.

This clone occurred a few times. The V gene is TRBV10-2, the J gene TRBJ2-2; tentatively, D is TRBD2 (6 bases). The length of the CDR3 is 14 residues. CDR1 is WSHSY and CDR2 is SAAADI in the germline V gene. The ends were cut back, 5 bases at V and 4 bases at J, with 11 bases in the middle. CDR3 nucleotides: TGCGCCAGCAGTTTTTCGACTAGCACCGGGGAGCTGTTTTTT. Residues: CASSFSTSTGELFF.

The chain links TRBV27 to TRBJ2-1; D is ambiguous. This CDR3 contains 13 residues. CDR1 and CDR2 (germline): MNHEY, SMNVEV (reference sequence). V dropped 5 bases and J dropped 5 bases, with 10 bases sitting between them. CDR3 sequence: CASSPRTHNEQFF. The DNA for the CDR3 is TGTGCCAGCAGTCCCCGGACCCACAATGAGCAGTTCTTC.

The chain uses TRBV7-8 and TRBJ1-2; no definite D call. Germline lookup yields CDR1 SGHVS and CDR2 FQNEAQ. Trimming took 5 bases from V and 8 from J, leaving 15 bases between them. CDR3 length: 13 amino acids. CDR3 sequence: CASSLRSELGYTF. In DNA form, the CDR3 reads TGTGCCAGCAGCCTCCGCTCGGAGCTCGGCTACACCTTC.

CDR3 sequence (DNA): TGTGCCAGTAGCAGACGGGATGAGCAGTTCTTC. Translation: CASSRRDEQFF. The chain links TRBV19 to TRBJ2-1; no reliable D call. Trimming left V 6 bases short and J 8 bases short, with 8 bases between. Germline CDR1 and CDR2: LNHDA and SQIVND (reference sequence). This CDR3 has 11 amino acids.

This chain links TRBV9 with TRBJ1-1; D is perhaps TRBD1 (5 bases). Germline lookup yields CDR1 SGDLS and CDR2 YYNGEE. This CDR3 has 15 amino acids. Trimming stripped 1 base from V and 3 bases from J, with 13 bases between. CDR3 protein: CASSVSRGGDTEAFF. CDR3 in DNA: TGTGCCAGCAGCGTATCGAGGGGAGGGGACACTGAAGCTTTCTTT.